The 6 T cell receptor beta chains reported below all come from one sample, sequenced in a study of shared T cell receptors in the human thymus. Clones were read by immunoSEQ multiplex PCR, and TCRdb kept only the in-frame ones, dropping some. The table records hundreds of thousands of clones, around 87% of them present only once. These data are also associated with another study on human thymus T cells.

Input material: thymocytes. These receptors were obtained from a boy under three years old with a congenital heart defect.

The J gene is TRBJ2-7, the V gene TRBV2; the D gene is possibly TRBD2 (6 bases). Germline-derived CDR1 and CDR2 are SNHLY and FYNNEI. Between the trimmed V and J ends, which lost 6 bases and 4 bases, there was a span of 19 bases. There are 15 residues in the CDR3. The CDR3 sequence: CASSPEWRGPYEQYF. Here the CDR3 DNA reads TGTGCCAGCAGCCCTGAATGGCGGGGACCATACGAGCAGTACTTC.

CDR3 nucleotide sequence: TGTGCCAGTCGCGACGGGGACAGCTACATGAACACTGAAGCTTTCTTT. Encoded protein: CASRDGDSYMNTEAFF. This chain links TRBV28 with TRBJ1-1; 7 bases line up with TRBD1. This CDR3 contains 16 residues. V shed 9 bases and J 0 bases; nucleotides not matched to a gene: 13. CDR1 is MDHEN and CDR2 is SYDVKM in the germline V gene.

This sequence joins TRBV12-5 and TRBJ1-4; perhaps TRBD1 as D (6 bases). V lost 5 bases, J lost 10 bases, and 11 bases lay in between. In germline, CDR1 is LGHNT, CDR2 FRNRAP. The CDR3 has 12 amino acids. The CDR3 nucleotides are TGTGCTAGTGGTACTGGGGGCGTAAAACTGTTTTTT. Amino acids: CASGTGGVKLFF.

V usage is TRBV2 and J usage is TRBJ2-1; TRBD1 is a possible D gene (7 bases). The germline V gene encodes CDR1 SNHLY and CDR2 FYNNEI. The CDR3 is 17 residues long. Trimming removed 0 bases at V and 5 bases at J, with 17 bases between. CDR3 amino acids: CASSEALGRGVDNEQFF. CDR3 DNA: TGTGCCAGCAGTGAAGCGCTGGGCAGGGGGGTGGACAATGAGCAGTTCTTC.

The genes are TRBV5-1 and TRBJ2-5; a weak D match, TRBD1 (7 bases). The CDR3 has 13 residues. Trimming took off 5 bases at V and 5 bases at J, with 13 bases between the two ends. CDR1 is SGHRS, CDR2 YFSETQ, per germline. The CDR3 bases are TGCGCCAGCAGACAGACAGGGAGGGAGACCCAGTACTTC. It encodes CASRQTGRETQYF.

V is TRBV4-1 and J is TRBJ1-4; D remains unclear. The CDR3 runs 20 residues. Germline assignment: CDR1 MGHRA and CDR2 YSYEKL. V was pared by 5 bases and J by 0 bases, with 25 bases between. DNA of the CDR3: TGCGCCAGCAGCGGGAGGGCCAGAGATGGATTGTTACCAACTAATGAAAAACTGTTTTTT. Translating it yields CASSGRARDGLLPTNEKLFF.